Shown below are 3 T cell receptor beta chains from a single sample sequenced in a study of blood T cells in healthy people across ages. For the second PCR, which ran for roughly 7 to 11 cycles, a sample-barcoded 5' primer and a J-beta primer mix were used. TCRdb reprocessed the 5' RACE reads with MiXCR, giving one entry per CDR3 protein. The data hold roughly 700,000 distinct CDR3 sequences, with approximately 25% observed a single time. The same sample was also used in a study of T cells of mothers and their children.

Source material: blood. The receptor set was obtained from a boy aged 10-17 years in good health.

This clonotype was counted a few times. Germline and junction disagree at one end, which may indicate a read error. The CDR3 nucleotides read TGTTCCAGCAGTCCCAACAAACCGGGACAGGGAAGCAATGAGCAGTTCTTC. Residues: CSSSPNKPGQGSNEQFF. The chain joins TRBV12-3 or TRBV12-4 to TRBJ2-5, with TRBD1 matching over 9 bases. The DNA end lines up better with TRBJ2-1; the J call may be wrong. The CDR3 is 17 amino acids.

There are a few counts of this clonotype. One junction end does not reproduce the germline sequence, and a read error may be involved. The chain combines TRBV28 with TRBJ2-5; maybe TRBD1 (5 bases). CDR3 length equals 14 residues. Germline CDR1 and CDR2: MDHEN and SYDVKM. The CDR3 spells CVSRLRAARETQYF. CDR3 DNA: TGTGTCAGCAGGCTCAGGGCCGCTCGGGAGACCCAGTACTTC. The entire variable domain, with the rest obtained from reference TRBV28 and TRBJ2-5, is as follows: DVKVTQSSRYLVKRTGEKVFLECVQDMDHENMFWYRQDPGLGLRLIYFSYDVKMKEKGDIPEGYSVSREKKERFSLILESASTNQTSMYLCVSRLRAARETQYFGPGTRLLVL.

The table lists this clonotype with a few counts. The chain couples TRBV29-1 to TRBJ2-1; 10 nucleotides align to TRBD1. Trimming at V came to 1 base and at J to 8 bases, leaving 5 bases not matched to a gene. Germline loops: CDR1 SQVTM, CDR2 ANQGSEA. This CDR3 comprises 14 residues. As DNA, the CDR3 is TGCAGCGTTGAAGGGACAGGGGGATCCGATGAGCAGTTCTTC. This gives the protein CSVEGTGGSDEQFF.